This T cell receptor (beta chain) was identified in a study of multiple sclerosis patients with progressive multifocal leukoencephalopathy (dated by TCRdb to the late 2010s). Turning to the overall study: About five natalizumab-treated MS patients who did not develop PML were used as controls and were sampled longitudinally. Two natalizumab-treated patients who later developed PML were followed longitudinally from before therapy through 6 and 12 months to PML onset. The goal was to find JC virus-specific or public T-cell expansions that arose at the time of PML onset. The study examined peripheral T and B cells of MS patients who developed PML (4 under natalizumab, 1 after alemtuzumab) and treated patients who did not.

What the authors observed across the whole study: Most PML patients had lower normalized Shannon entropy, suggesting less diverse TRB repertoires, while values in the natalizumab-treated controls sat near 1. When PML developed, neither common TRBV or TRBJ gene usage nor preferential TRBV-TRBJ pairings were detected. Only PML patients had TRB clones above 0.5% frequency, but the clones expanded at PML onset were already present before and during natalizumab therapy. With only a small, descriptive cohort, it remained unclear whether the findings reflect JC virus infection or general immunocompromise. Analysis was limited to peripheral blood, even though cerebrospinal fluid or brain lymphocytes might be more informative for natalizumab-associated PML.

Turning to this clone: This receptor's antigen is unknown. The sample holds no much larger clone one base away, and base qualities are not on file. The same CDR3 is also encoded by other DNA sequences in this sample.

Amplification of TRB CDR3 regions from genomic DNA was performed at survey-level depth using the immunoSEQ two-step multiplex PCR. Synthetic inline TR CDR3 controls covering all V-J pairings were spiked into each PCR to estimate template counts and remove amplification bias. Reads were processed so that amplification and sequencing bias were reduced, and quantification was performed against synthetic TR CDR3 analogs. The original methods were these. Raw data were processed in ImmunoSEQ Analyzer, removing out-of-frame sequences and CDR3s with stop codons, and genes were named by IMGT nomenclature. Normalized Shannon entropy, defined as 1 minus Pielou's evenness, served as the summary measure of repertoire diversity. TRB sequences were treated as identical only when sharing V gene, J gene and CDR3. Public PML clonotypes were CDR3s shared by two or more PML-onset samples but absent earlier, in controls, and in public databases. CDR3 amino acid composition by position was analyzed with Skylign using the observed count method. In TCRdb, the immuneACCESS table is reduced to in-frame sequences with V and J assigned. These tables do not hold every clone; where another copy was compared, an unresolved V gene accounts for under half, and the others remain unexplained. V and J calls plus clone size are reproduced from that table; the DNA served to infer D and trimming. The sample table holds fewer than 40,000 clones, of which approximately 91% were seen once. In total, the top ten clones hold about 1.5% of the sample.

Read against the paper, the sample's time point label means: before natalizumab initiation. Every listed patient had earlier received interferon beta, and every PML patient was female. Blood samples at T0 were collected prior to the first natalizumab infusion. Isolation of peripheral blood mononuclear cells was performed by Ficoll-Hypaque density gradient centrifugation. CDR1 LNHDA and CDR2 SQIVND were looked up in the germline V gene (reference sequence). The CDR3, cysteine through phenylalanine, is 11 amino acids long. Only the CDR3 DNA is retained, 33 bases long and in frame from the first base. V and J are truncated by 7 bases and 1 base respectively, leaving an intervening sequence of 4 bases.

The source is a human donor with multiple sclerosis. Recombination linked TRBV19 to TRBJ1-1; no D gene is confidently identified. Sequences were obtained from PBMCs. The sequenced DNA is TGTGCCAGTACAAGGAACACTGAAGCTTTCTTT. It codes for CASTRNTEAFF.